These 13 T cell receptor beta chains originate from one sample sequenced in a study of shared clonotypes between healthy human individuals. Method: immunoSEQ multiplex PCR; TCRdb's copy keeps in-frame clones and lacks some. There are about 1 million clones in the sample; around 76% occur only once, and approximately 1.5% lies in the top ten. The sequencing input was memory CD4+ T cells sorted from blood. The subset was: CD45RA-negative fraction. Receptor source: a man younger than 35 in good health.

This clone was recorded a few times. J is TRBJ2-3 and V is TRBV16; possible D gene TRBD1, 6 bases. The V gene lost 4 bases and the J gene lost 0 bases, with 8 bases spanning the gap. In germline, CDR1 is KGHSY, CDR2 FQNENV. The CDR3 is made up of 14 amino acids. The CDR3 reads CASSPGQSTDTQYF. CDR3 nucleotide sequence: TGTGCCAGCAGCCCCGGACAGAGCACAGATACGCAGTATTTT.

The chain is built from TRBV19 and TRBJ2-7, with 9 bases aligning to TRBD1. The CDR3 totals 15 residues. J gave up 2 bases and V 6 bases, and 8 bases lay outside the gene matches. Per germline, CDR1 LNHDA and CDR2 SQIVND (reference sequence). CDR3 in amino acids: CASRLRDRDTYEQYF. As DNA, the CDR3 is TGTGCCAGTAGGCTCCGGGACAGGGACACCTACGAGCAGTACTTC.

This clone was seen a few times. This chain uses TRBV7-9 with TRBJ1-2; 9 bases are a match to TRBD1. CDR1 SEHNR and CDR2 FQNEAQ come from the germline V gene (reference sequence). CDR3 length equals 18 residues. With V trimmed by 5 bases and J by 4 bases, 17 bases remained unmatched. CDR3 DNA: TGTGCCAGCAGCCCATCGGGTGGGACAGGGTATCTCCTCTATGGCTACACCTTC. Residues: CASSPSGGTGYLLYGYTF.

This sequence joins TRBV9 and TRBJ2-1; 9 bases match TRBD2. J was trimmed by 8 bases and V by 6 bases; bases with no gene match: 12. The germline CDR1 and CDR2 sequences are SGDLS and YYNGEE. CDR3 size: 15 residues. The CDR3 nucleotides read TGTGCCAGCACTGATAGCGGGGGCCTCTTGGATGAGCAGTTCTTC. Its translation: CASTDSGGLLDEQFF.

The V gene is TRBV10-1, the J gene TRBJ1-1, with 7 bases aligning to TRBD1. Trimming took 6 bases from V and 4 from J; bases not matched to a gene: 8. The V gene's germline CDR1 is WNHNN and CDR2 SYGVQD (reference sequence). CDR3 size: 14 residues. CDR3 sequence (DNA): TGCGCCAGCAGCGCACAGGGGACGACCACTGAAGCTTTCTTT. This gives the protein CASSAQGTTTEAFF.

This clone was detected a few times. The chain couples TRBV11-1 to TRBJ2-3, with TRBD2 as a possible D gene (5 bases). The V end was cut by 0 bases, the J end by 4 bases, with 14 bases between. The CDR3 runs 16 residues. The V gene's germline CDR1 is SGHAT and CDR2 FQDESV (reference sequence). The CDR3 DNA follows: TGTGCCAGCAGCTTAGCCATCGGGGTTCGCGCAGATACGCAGTATTTT. As protein: CASSLAIGVRADTQYF.

The chain employs TRBV2 and TRBJ2-3; D is undetermined. The CDR3 extends over 14 amino acids. From germline, CDR1 is SNHLY and CDR2 FYNNEI. The V end was cut by 7 bases, the J end by 4 bases, with 15 bases between. The CDR3 bases are TGTGCCAGCACCTTAAGGCTAGTCGCAGATACGCAGTATTTT. Translating it yields CASTLRLVADTQYF.

This clone showed up just once. The rearrangement joins TRBV9 to TRBJ2-1, with 10 bases that match TRBD1. Germline CDR1 is SGDLS and CDR2 is YYNGEE. The CDR3 consists of 15 residues. V gave up 3 bases and J gave up 5 bases; unmatched junction bases: 5. DNA for the CDR3: TGTGCCAGCAGCGCCGGGACAGGGGTAGACAATGAGCAGTTCTTC. Protein: CASSAGTGVDNEQFF. Together with reference TRBV9 and TRBJ2-1, the CDR3 gives the full variable domain: DSGVTQTPKHLITATGQRVTLRCSPRSGDLSVYWYQQSLDQGLQFLIQYYNGEERAKGNILERFSAQQFPDLHSELNLSSLELGDSALYFCASSAGTGVDNEQFFGPGTRLTVL.

The chain uses TRBV2 and TRBJ2-7; TRBD1 matches 7 bases. CDR1 and CDR2 (germline): SNHLY, FYNNEI. J was trimmed by 0 bases and V by 7 bases; bases with no gene match: 6. The CDR3 extends over 14 amino acids. Here the CDR3 DNA reads TGTGCCAGCACTGCGACAGGGACCTCCTACGAGCAGTACTTC. This codes for CASTATGTSYEQYF.

This rearrangement joins TRBV9 to TRBJ1-6; the D is unclear. This CDR3 is 14 amino acids long. Looked up from germline, CDR1 is SGDLS and CDR2 is YYNGEE. V was trimmed by 6 bases and J by 7 bases, leaving 14 bases between them. The CDR3 coding sequence is TGTGCCAGCACCGGGGATTTTTTAAATTCACCCCTCCACTTT. It specifies CASTGDFLNSPLHF.

This clone was seen once. Different DNA sequences within this sample yield the same CDR3. The genes are TRBV30 and TRBJ2-1; TRBD2 matches at 8 bases. J lost 3 bases, V lost 4 bases, and 2 bases had no gene match. The CDR3 extends over 13 amino acids. CDR1 is GTSNPN, CDR2 SVGIG, per germline (reference sequence). Written as DNA, the CDR3 is TGTGCCTGGACTAGCGGGCGCTACAATGAGCAGTTCTTC. This encodes CAWTSGRYNEQFF.

This rearrangement joins TRBV5-4 to TRBJ2-3; 8 bases are a match to TRBD2. Per germline, CDR1 SGHNT and CDR2 YYREEE (reference sequence). Germline trimming cut 4 bases from V and 3 bases from J; bases unmatched to any gene: 7. This CDR3 is built from 15 residues. DNA for the CDR3: TGTGCCAGCAGCCTCTCGGGACTAGGGACAGATACGCAGTATTTT. It yields the protein CASSLSGLGTDTQYF.

This clone was picked up many times. The chain uses TRBV28 and TRBJ1-1; D call uncertain. V lost 5 bases and J lost 5, with 6 bases in between. The CDR3 covers 11 residues. Germline V gene data show CDR1 as MDHEN and CDR2 as SYDVKM. This CDR3 is CASSTKTEAFF. The DNA of the CDR3 is TGTGCCAGCAGTACGAAGACTGAAGCTTTCTTT.